This is a list of T cell receptor beta chains from one sample in a study of blood T cell repertoires in COVID-19. Some clones are missing from TCRdb's copy, which holds only in-frame ones; the method was immunoSEQ multiplex PCR. This sample has roughly 250,000 clones; 70% to 85% occur once, and the top ten carry 3% to 3.5%. The source material was peripheral blood. These TCRs come from a woman older than 75 with acute or convalescent COVID-19. Both conserved end residues are trimmed from each CDR3. D genes are given only for firm matches. Some rows mark clone size as missing; the rest say once, few, many or name a class of expanded clone.

CDR3 protein	J gene	clone size	D gene	V gene
ASSLGGGIRTGELF	TRBJ2-2	few	.	TRBV2
ASSGREGGGPGNEQF	TRBJ2-1	.	.	TRBV10-1
ASSQSGFGTEAF	TRBJ1-1	few	.	TRBV14
ASSLRLTGELF	TRBJ2-2	.	.	TRBV12-3/TRBV12-4
ASSERGIYGYT	TRBJ1-2	.	.	TRBV6-1
ASSPGQTWNTGELF	TRBJ2-2	once	TRBD1	TRBV11-3
AWSVQTGRNQPQH	TRBJ1-5	.	TRBD1	TRBV30
ASSPAADSIYGYT	TRBJ1-2	.	.	TRBV7-2
ASTLGSSGANVLT	TRBJ2-6	once	.	TRBV5-1
ASSLGGTSLKTQY	TRBJ2-5	once	TRBD2	TRBV7-2
ASSPLGTFGYT	TRBJ1-2	.	.	TRBV11-1
ASSGTNAYNEQF	TRBJ2-1	.	.	TRBV2
ASSLQNYYEQY	TRBJ2-7	.	.	TRBV5-6
ASSPGTGTNQPQH	TRBJ1-5	.	TRBD1	TRBV18
ASSRGQGRNTEAF	TRBJ1-1	few	TRBD1	TRBV7-6
ASSSEGGALTKIYNEQF	TRBJ2-1	.	TRBD2	TRBV7-8
ASSLGFLAGAQETQY	TRBJ2-5	few	TRBD2	TRBV7-2
ASSHRQADTDTQY	TRBJ2-3	.	.	TRBV6-5
ASRRGLVRNEQF	TRBJ2-1	.	.	TRBV6-5